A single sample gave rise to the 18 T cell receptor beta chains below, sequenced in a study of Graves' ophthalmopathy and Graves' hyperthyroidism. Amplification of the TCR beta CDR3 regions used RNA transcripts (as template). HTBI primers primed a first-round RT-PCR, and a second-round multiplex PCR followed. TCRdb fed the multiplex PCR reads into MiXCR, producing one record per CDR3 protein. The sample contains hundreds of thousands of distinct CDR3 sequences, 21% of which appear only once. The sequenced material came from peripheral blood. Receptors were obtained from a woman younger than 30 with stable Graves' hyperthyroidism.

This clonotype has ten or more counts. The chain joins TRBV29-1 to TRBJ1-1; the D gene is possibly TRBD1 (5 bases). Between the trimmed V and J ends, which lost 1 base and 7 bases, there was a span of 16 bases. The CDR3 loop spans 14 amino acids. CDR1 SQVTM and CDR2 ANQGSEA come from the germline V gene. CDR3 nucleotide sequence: TGCAGCGTTGAAGTTTCGGGGGAAATCGGTGAAGCTTTCTTT. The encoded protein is CSVEVSGEIGEAFF. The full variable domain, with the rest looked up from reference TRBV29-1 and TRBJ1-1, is SAVISQKPSRDICQRGTSLTIQCQVDSQVTMMFWYRQQPGQSLTLIATANQGSEATYESGFVIDKFPISRPNLTFSTLTVSNMSPEDSSIYLCSVEVSGEIGEAFFGQGTRLTVV.

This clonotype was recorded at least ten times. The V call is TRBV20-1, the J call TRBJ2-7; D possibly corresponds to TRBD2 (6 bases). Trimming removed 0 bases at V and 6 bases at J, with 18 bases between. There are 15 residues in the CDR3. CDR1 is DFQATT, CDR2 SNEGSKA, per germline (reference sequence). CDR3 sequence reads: CSARDLAREVGEQYF. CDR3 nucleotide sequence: TGCAGTGCTAGAGATCTAGCGAGGGAGGTCGGCGAGCAGTACTTC.

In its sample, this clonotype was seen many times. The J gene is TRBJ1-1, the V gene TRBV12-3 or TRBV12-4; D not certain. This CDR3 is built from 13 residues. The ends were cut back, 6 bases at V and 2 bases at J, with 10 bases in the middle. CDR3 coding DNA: TGTGCCAGCAGCATTCTAAGTAACACTGAAGCTTTCTTT. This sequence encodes CASSILSNTEAFF.

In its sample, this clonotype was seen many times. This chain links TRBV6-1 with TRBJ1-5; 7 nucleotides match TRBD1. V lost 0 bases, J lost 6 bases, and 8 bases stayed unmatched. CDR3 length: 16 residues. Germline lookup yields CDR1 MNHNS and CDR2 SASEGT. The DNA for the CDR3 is TGTGCCAGCAGTGAAGCGCGAGACAGGGTGAGTCAGCCCCAGCATTTT. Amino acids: CASSEARDRVSQPQHF.

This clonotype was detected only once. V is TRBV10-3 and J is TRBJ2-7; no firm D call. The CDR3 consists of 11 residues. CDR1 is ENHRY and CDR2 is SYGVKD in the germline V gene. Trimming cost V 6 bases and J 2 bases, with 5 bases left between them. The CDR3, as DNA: TGTGCCATCAGGGCTACCTACGAGCAGTACTTC. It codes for CAIRATYEQYF.

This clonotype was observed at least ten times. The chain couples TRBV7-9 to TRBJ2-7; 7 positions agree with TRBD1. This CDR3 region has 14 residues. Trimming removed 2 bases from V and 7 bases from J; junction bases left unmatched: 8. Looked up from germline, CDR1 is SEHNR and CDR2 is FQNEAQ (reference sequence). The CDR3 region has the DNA TGTGCCAGCAGCTTACTCCGACAGGGCCGGGAGCAGTACTTC. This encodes CASSLLRQGREQYF.

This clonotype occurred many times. CDR3 DNA sequence: TGTGCCAGCAGCGTAGATCCAGTCGTGGAGACCCAGTACTTC. Amino acids: CASSVDPVVETQYF. The chain links TRBV9 to TRBJ2-5; D is unclear. CDR3 size: 14 residues. V lost 0 bases to trimming and J lost 5 bases, with 11 bases between them. Germline CDR1 and CDR2: SGDLS and YYNGEE. Full variable domain (rest looked up from reference TRBV9 and TRBJ2-5): DSGVTQTPKHLITATGQRVTLRCSPRSGDLSVYWYQQSLDQGLQFLIQYYNGEERAKGNILERFSAQQFPDLHSELNLSSLELGDSALYFCASSVDPVVETQYFGPGTRLLVL.

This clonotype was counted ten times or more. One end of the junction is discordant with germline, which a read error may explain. CDR3 DNA sequence: TGTGCCAGCAGCTTAGGAGGAGAGACCAAGTACTTC. Translating gives CASSLGGETKYF. The chain joins TRBV11-2 to TRBJ2-5; D unclear. Germline V gene data show CDR1 as SGHAT and CDR2 as FQNNGV. This CDR3 spans 12 amino acids.

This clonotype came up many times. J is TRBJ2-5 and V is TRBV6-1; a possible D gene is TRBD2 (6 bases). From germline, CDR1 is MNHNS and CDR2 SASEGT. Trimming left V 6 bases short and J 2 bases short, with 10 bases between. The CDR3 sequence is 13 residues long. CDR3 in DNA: TGTGCCAGCAGCCGGGACTTTCAAGAGACCCAGTACTTC. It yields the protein CASSRDFQETQYF.

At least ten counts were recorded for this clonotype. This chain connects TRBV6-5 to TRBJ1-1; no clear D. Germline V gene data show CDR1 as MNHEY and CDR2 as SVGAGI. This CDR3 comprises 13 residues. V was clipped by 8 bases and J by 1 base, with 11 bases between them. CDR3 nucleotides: TGTGCCAGCCTCGCCGGAACGAACACTGAAGCTTTCTTT. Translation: CASLAGTNTEAFF.

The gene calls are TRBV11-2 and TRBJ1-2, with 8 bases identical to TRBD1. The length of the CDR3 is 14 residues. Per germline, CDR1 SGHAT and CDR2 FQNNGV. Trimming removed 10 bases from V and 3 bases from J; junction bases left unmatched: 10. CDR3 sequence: CAISPGQEHYGYTF. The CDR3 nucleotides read TGTGCCATCTCCCCGGGACAGGAGCACTATGGCTACACCTTC.

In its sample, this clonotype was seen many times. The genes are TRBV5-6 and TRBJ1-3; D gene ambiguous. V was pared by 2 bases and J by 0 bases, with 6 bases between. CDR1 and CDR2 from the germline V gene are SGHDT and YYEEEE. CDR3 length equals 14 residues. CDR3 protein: CASSFYSSGNTIYF. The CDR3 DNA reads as TGTGCCAGCAGCTTCTACAGCTCTGGAAACACCATATATTTT.

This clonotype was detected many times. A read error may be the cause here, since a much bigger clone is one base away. The CDR3 sequence is CASTPTGGHQLQHF. The CDR3, as DNA: TGTGCCAGCACCCCGACAGGGGGGCATCAGCTCCAGCATTTT. V gene TRBV12-3 or TRBV12-4 combines with J gene TRBJ1-5, with 9 bases fitting TRBD1. This CDR3 is built from 14 residues.

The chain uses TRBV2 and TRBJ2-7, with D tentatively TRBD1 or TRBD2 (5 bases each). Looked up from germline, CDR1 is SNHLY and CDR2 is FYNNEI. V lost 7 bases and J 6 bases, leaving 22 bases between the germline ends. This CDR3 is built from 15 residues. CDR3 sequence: CASKESTYSGGEQYF. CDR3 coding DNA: TGTGCCAGCAAGGAATCGACCTACTCTGGGGGCGAGCAGTACTTC. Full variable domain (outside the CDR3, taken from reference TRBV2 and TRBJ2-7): EPEVTQTPSHQVTQMGQEVILRCVPISNHLYFYWYRQILGQKVEFLVSFYNNEISEKSEIFDDQFSVERPDGSNFTLKIRSTKLEDSAMYFCASKESTYSGGEQYFGPGTRLTVT.

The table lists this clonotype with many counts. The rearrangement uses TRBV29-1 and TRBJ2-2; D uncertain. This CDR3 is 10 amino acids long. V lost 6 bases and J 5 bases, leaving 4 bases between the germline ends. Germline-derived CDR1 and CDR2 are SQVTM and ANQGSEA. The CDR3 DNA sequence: TGCAGCGTAAGGACCGGGGAGCTGTTTTTT. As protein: CSVRTGELFF.

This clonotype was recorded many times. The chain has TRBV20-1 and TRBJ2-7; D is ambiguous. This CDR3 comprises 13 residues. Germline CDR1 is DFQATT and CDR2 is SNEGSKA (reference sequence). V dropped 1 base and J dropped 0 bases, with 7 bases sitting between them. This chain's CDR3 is CSARGYGSYEQYF. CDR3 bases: TGCAGTGCTAGAGGGTACGGCTCCTACGAGCAGTACTTC.

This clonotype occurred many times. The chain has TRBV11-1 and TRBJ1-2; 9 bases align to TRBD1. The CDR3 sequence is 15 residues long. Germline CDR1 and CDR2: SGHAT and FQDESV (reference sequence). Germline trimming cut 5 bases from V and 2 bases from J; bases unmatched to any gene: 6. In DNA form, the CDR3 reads TGTGCCAGCAGCGCACAAGGACAGGGGAACTATGGCTACACCTTC. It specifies CASSAQGQGNYGYTF.

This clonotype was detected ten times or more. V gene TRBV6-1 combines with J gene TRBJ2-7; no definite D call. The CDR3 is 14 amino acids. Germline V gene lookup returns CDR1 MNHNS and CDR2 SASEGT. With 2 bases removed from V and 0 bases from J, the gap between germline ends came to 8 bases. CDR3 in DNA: TGTGCCAGCAGTGAACAGGTCTTCTCCTACGAGCAGTACTTC. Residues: CASSEQVFSYEQYF.